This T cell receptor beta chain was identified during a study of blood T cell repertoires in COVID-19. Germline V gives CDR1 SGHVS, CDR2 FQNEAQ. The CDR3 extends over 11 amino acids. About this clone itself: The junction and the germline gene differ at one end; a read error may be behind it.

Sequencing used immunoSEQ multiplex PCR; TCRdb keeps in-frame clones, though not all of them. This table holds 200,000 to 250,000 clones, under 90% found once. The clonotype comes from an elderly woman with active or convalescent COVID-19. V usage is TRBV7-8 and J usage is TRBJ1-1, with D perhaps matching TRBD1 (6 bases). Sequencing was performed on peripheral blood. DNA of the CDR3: TGTGCCAGCAGCTTAACCGGGGGGCGGATCTTT. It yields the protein CASSLTGGRIF.